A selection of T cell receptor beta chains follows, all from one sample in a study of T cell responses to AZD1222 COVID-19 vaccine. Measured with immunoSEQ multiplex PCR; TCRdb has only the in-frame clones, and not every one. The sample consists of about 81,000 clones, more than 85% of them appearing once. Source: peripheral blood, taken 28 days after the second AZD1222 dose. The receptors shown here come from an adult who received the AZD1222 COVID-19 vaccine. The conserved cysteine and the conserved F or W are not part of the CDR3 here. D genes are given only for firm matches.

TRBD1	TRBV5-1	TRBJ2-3	ASSSGTETDTQY
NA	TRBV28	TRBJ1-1	ASSSGLNTEAF
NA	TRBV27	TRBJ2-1	ASRDSYNEQF
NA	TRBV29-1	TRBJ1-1	SVGAGMNTEAF
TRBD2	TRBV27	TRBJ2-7	ASSSPRLAGVYEQY
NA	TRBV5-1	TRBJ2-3	ASTLLTGITDTQY
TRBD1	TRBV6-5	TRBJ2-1	ASSYGTGGREQF
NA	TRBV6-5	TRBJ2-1	ASLSQSYNEQF
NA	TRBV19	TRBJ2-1	ASSIGNSNEQF
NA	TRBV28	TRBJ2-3	ASIQPRSTDTQY
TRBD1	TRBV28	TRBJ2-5	ASSVGDRAQY
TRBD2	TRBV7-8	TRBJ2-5	ASCRRGELTQY
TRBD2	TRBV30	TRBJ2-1	AWSGSGRYNEQF
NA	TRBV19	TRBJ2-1	ASSTRDAPF
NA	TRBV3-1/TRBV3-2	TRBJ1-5	ASSQQGNQPQH
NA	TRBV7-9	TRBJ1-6	ASRQSGGRRNSPLH
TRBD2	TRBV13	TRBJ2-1	ASSLVMTSGTNEQF
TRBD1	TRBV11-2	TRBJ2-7	ASSRPGTGISYEQY
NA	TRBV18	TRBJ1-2	ASSETSQGYT
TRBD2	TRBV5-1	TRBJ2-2	ASSGRAGASGELF
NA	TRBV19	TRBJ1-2	ASRGDVYGYT
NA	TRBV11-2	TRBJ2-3	ASSHGDTQY
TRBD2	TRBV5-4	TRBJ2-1	ASSTGGTPLKQF
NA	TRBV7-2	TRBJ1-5	ASSSFGGAGKNQPQH
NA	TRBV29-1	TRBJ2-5	SVSTSSQETQY
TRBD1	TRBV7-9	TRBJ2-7	ASSFFAGGAEQY